This entry concerns a single T cell receptor beta chain. The CDR3 is 13 amino acids. Trimming removed 4 bases at V and 7 bases at J, with 11 bases between. CDR1 is LNHDA, CDR2 SQIVND, per germline (reference sequence). This sample was taken from a study of shared T cell receptors in the human thymus. The repertoire was sequenced with immunoSEQ multiplex PCR; TCRdb's copy has only in-frame clones and lacks some. Of some 720,000 clones listed, 85% to 90% are singletons. This same sample was also taken into another study, of human thymus T cells. That study reports: Donors were healthy Finnish babies undergoing corrective operations for congenital heart defects. Thymus pieces cut out during corrective heart surgery were the tissue that was used. Apparent bias marked the V and J gene usage of thymic and blood repertoires. The related literature has documented a marked overlap of thymic repertoires among unrelated individuals.

This chain uses TRBV19 with TRBJ1-5; D is perhaps TRBD1 (5 bases). This receptor was identified in a boy younger than two with a congenital heart defect. The material sequenced was thymocytes. As DNA, the CDR3 is TGTGCCAGTAGTAGCGGGGGGAGGCAGCCCCAGCATTTT. It codes for CASSSGGRQPQHF.